The 15 T cell receptor beta chains below come from one sample, sequenced in a study of blood T cell repertoires in COVID-19. The assay was immunoSEQ multiplex PCR, and TCRdb's table has in-frame clones only and misses some. The sample lists roughly 120,000 clones, roughly 90% occurring once. The sequenced sample consisted of peripheral blood. All receptors come from a man between 50 and 59 years old with COVID-19, enrolled during active disease.

The chain has TRBV24-1 and TRBJ2-2; TRBD2 matches 13 bases. Per germline, CDR1 KGHDR and CDR2 SFDVKD. This CDR3 has 18 residues. The ends lost 9 bases at V and 0 bases at J; junction bases unmatched: 9. CDR3 residues: CATSPLTSGRTNTGELFF. CDR3 nucleotides: TGTGCCACCTCCCCCTTGACTAGCGGGAGGACGAACACCGGGGAGCTGTTTTTT.

The V and J genes are TRBV24-1 and TRBJ2-1; 9 bases align to TRBD2. The J segment lost 11 bases and the V segment lost 0 bases, leaving 13 bases of the junction unmatched. The germline CDR1 and CDR2 sequences are KGHDR and SFDVKD. The CDR3 has 17 residues. For the CDR3, the DNA is TGTGCCACCAGTGATTTGCAGGGGACTAGCCGCGACTCGAAGCAGTTCTTC. Translation gives CATSDLQGTSRDSKQFF.

The chain carries TRBV4-1 and TRBJ2-3; 7 nucleotides agree with TRBD2. The CDR3 consists of 16 residues. Germline V lookup: CDR1 MGHRA, CDR2 YSYEKL. With 1 base clipped from V and 3 bases from J, the junction kept 7 bases outside the gene matches. CDR3 nucleotide sequence: TGCGCCAGCAGCCAAGCCGCGGGAGAAGTGACAGATACGCAGTATTTT. Its protein product is CASSQAAGEVTDTQYF.

The chain links TRBV6-6 to TRBJ2-3; no firm D call. Trimming removed 7 bases from V and 0 bases from J, with 8 bases in between. Per the germline V gene, CDR1 is MNHNY and CDR2 is SVGAGI (reference sequence). The CDR3 totals 13 residues. The CDR3: CASTVTSTDTQYF. The CDR3 DNA reads TGTGCCAGCACCGTTACTAGCACAGATACGCAGTATTTT.

This chain connects TRBV5-6 to TRBJ2-3; 9 bases are a match to TRBD2. Germline CDR1 reads SGHDT; CDR2 reads YYEEEE. The CDR3 length is 17 residues. V shed 0 bases, J shed 3 bases, and the junction held 8 bases outside the gene matches. CDR3 sequence (DNA): TGTGCCAGCAGCTTGGGTAGCGGGAGAGTTGAGACAGATACGCAGTATTTT. Protein sequence: CASSLGSGRVETDTQYF.

The CDR3 sequence: CASSQDGAGGEYGYTF. DNA of the CDR3: TGTGCCAGCAGCCAAGATGGCGCGGGGGGCGAATATGGCTACACCTTC. The chain joins TRBV3-1 (or the pseudogene TRBV3-2) to TRBJ1-2; maybe TRBD1 (6 bases). The CDR3 consists of 16 residues. Trimming shortened V by 0 bases and J by 5 bases, and 16 bases separated the two germline ends. Germline loops: CDR1 LGHDT, CDR2 YNNKEL (reference sequence).

The genes are TRBV14 and TRBJ1-4, with 7 nucleotides matching TRBD1. The germline CDR1 and CDR2 sequences are SGHDN and FVKESK. Losses at the gene ends were 6 bases for V and 3 bases for J; bases not matched to a gene: 4. The CDR3 length is 14 residues. As DNA, the CDR3 is TGTGCCAGCAGATCGGGGACAGCTAATGAAAAACTGTTTTTT. Residues: CASRSGTANEKLFF. Full variable domain (rest looked up from reference TRBV14 and TRBJ1-4): EAGVTQFPSHSVIEKGQTVTLRCDPISGHDNLYWYRRVMGKEIKFLLHFVKESKQDESGMPNNRFLAERTGGTYSTLKVQPAELEDSGVYFCASRSGTANEKLFFGSGTQLSVL.

The chain is built from TRBV4-2 and TRBJ2-5, with 10 nucleotides matching TRBD1. The CDR3 runs to 15 residues. Germline V gene data show CDR1 as LGHNA and CDR2 as YNFKEQ. V lost 5 bases, J lost 4 bases, and 7 bases stayed unmatched. DNA for the CDR3: TGTGCCAGCAGCTTCCGACAGGGGGCAGCAGAGACCCAGTACTTC. Amino acids: CASSFRQGAAETQYF.

The chain is built from TRBV18 and TRBJ2-1; TRBD2 matches 8 bases. The CDR3 runs 17 residues. The V gene's germline CDR1 is KGHSH and CDR2 LQKENI. Unmatched junction bases numbered 6, after V lost 2 bases and J lost 0 bases. CDR3 in amino acids: CASSPGVAGSSYNEQFF. The DNA of the CDR3 is TGTGCCAGCTCACCAGGGGTAGCGGGGAGCTCCTACAATGAGCAGTTCTTC.

V and J are TRBV2 and TRBJ1-2; 10 bases align to TRBD1. This CDR3 spans 16 amino acids. V shed 6 bases and J 6 bases; nucleotides not matched to a gene: 13. The V gene's germline CDR1 is SNHLY and CDR2 FYNNEI. The CDR3, as DNA: TGTGCCAGCAGCGAACTCCTCCGGGACAGGGGAAATGGCTACACCTTC. Translated: CASSELLRDRGNGYTF.

V is TRBV2 and J is TRBJ2-1, with TRBD2 matching over 10 bases. CDR1 is SNHLY, CDR2 FYNNEI, per germline. Germline trimming cut 5 bases from V and 7 bases from J; bases unmatched to any gene: 8. CDR3 length: 15 amino acids. The CDR3 DNA is TGTGCCAGCAGTAGGTCTAGCGGGAGACTGAATGAGCAGTTCTTC. It encodes CASSRSSGRLNEQFF.

V is TRBV5-1 and J is TRBJ2-7, with 7 bases lining up with TRBD2. Losses at the gene ends were 0 bases for V and 3 bases for J; bases not matched to a gene: 3. The length of the CDR3 is 14 residues. Germline V gene sequence: CDR1 SGHRS, CDR2 YFSETQ. The CDR3 protein is CASSLEGLNYEQYV. CDR3 DNA sequence: TGCGCCAGCAGCTTGGAGGGACTAAACTACGAGCAGTACGTC.

The V gene is TRBV6-4, the J gene TRBJ1-2; possible D gene TRBD1, 5 bases. CDR1 is MRHNA and CDR2 is SNTAGT in the germline V gene. CDR3 size: 13 residues. V was cut by 0 bases and J by 4 bases, with 6 bases left in between. CDR3 sequence (DNA): TGTGCCAGCAGTGACTCAACAGGCTATGGCTACACCTTC. It encodes CASSDSTGYGYTF.

The V gene is TRBV28, the J gene TRBJ2-3; 7 bases line up with TRBD1. CDR3 length: 15 amino acids. Looked up from germline, CDR1 is MDHEN and CDR2 is SYDVKM. With V trimmed by 6 bases and J by 1 base, 7 bases remained unmatched. CDR3 DNA sequence: TGTGCCAGCAGCACGACAGGGCTCGGCACAGATACGCAGTATTTT. Translated, it gives CASSTTGLGTDTQYF. Using reference TRBV28 and TRBJ2-3 for the parts outside the CDR3, the full variable domain is DVKVTQSSRYLVKRTGEKVFLECVQDMDHENMFWYRQDPGLGLRLIYFSYDVKMKEKGDIPEGYSVSREKKERFSLILESASTNQTSMYLCASSTTGLGTDTQYFGPGTRLTVL.

The V gene is TRBV7-2, the J gene TRBJ2-7; 10 bases agree with TRBD2. The CDR3 totals 15 residues. CDR1 and CDR2 (germline): SGHTA, FQGNSA. J was trimmed by 5 bases and V by 0 bases; bases with no gene match: 4. CDR3 DNA: TGTGCCAGCAGCTTAGCGGCTAGCGGGAGCAACGAGCAGTACTTC. Amino acids: CASSLAASGSNEQYF.